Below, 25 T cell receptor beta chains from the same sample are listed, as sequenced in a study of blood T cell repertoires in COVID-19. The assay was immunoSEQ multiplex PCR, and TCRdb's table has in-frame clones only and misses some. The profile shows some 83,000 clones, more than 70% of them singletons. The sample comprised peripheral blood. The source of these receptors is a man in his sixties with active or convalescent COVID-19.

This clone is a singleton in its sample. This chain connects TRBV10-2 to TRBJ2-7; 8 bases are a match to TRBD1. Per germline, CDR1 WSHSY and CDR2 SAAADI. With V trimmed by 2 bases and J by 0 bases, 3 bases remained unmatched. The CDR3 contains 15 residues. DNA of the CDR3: TGCGCCAGCAGTGAGCTGGGACAGGCCTCCTACGAGCAGTACTTC. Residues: CASSELGQASYEQYF.

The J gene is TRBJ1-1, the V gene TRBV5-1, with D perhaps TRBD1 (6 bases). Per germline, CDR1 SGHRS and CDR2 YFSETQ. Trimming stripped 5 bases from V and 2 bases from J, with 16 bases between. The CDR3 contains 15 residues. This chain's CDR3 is CASRGGTQGNTEAFF. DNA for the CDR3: TGCGCCAGCAGGGGGGGGACACAGGGTAACACTGAAGCTTTCTTT.

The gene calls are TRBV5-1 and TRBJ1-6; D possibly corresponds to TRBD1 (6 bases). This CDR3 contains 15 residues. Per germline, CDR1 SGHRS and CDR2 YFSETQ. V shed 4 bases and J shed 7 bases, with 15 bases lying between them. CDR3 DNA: TGCGCCAGCAGCGTCACAGGGAGTCGCAATTCACCCCTCCACTTT. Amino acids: CASSVTGSRNSPLHF.

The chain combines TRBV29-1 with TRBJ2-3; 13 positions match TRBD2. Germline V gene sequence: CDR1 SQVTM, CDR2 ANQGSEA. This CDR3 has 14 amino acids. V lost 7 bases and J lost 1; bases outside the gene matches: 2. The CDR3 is CSATSGGGTDTQYF. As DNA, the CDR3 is TGCAGCGCCACTAGCGGGGGGGGCACAGATACGCAGTATTTT.

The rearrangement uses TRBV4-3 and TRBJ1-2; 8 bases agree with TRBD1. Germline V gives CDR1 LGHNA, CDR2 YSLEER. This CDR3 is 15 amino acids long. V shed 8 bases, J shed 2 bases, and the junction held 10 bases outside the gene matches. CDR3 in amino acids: CASAYDRGKNYGYTF. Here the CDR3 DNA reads TGCGCCAGCGCGTACGACAGGGGAAAAAACTATGGCTACACCTTC.

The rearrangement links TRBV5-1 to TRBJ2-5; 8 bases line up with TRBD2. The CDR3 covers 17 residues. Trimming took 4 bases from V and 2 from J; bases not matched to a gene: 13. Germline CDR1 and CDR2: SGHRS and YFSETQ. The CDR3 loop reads CASSSVYGGGKQETQYF. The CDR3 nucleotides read TGCGCCAGCAGCAGCGTATATGGCGGGGGGAAACAAGAGACCCAGTACTTC.

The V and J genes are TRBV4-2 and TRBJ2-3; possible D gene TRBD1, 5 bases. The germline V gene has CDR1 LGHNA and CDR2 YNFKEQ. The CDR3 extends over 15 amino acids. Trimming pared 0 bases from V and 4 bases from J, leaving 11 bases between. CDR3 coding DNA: TGTGCCAGCAGCCAAGAAGATCAGGGTTCAGATACGCAGTATTTT. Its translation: CASSQEDQGSDTQYF.

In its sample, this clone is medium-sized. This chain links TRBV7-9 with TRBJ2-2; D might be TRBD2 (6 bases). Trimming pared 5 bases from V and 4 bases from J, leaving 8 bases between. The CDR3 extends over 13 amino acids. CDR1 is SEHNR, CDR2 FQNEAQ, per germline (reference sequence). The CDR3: CASSRGGTGELFF. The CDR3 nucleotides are TGTGCCAGCAGCAGGGGAGGCACCGGGGAGCTGTTTTTT.

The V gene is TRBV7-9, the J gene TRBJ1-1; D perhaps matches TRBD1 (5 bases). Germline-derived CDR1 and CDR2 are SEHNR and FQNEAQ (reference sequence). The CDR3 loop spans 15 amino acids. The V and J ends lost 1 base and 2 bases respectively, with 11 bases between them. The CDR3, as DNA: TGTGCCAGCAGCTTAGTATCAGGGTTTAACACTGAAGCTTTCTTT. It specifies CASSLVSGFNTEAFF.

The DNA of the CDR3 is TGCAGCGGCACAGGAAGCTCTGGAAACACCATATATTTT. Translation gives CSGTGSSGNTIYF. The chain is built from TRBV29-1 and TRBJ1-3; possibly TRBD1 for D (5 bases). V was pared by 7 bases and J by 0 bases, with 10 bases between. This CDR3 region has 13 residues. Per the germline V gene, CDR1 is SQVTM and CDR2 is ANQGSEA.

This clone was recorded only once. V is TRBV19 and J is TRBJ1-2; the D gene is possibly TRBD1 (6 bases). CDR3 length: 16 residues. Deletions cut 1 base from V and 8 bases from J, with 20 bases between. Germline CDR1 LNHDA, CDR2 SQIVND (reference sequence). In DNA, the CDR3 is TGTGCCAGTAGTATAGGGGGGACTACAGGGAATCTCGGCTACACCTTC. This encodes CASSIGGTTGNLGYTF.

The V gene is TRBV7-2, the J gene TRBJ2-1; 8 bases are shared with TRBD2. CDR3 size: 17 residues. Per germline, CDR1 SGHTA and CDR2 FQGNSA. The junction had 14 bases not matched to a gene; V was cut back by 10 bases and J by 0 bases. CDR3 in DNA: TGTGCCATCGGGGGTAGCGGGGAACCGAGCTCCTACAATGAGCAGTTCTTC. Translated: CAIGGSGEPSSYNEQFF.

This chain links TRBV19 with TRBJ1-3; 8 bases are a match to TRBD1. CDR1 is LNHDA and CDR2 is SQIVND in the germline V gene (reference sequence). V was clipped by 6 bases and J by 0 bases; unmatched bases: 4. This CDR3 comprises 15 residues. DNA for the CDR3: TGTGCCAGTAGGAGGACAGGGAACTCTGGAAACACCATATATTTT. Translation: CASRRTGNSGNTIYF.

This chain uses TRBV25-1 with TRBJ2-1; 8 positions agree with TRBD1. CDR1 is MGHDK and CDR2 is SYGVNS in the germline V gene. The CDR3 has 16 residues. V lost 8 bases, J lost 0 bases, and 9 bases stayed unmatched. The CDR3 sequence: CASAGGGPSSYNEQFF. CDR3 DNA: TGTGCCAGCGCAGGGGGCGGCCCGAGCTCCTACAATGAGCAGTTCTTC.

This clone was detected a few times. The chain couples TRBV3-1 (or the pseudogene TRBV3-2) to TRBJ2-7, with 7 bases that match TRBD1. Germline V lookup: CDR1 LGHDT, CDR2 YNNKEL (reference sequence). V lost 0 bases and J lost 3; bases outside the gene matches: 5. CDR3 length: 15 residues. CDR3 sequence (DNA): TGTGCCAGCAGCCAAGATTTGGGGACAGTCTACGAGCAGTACTTC. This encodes CASSQDLGTVYEQYF.

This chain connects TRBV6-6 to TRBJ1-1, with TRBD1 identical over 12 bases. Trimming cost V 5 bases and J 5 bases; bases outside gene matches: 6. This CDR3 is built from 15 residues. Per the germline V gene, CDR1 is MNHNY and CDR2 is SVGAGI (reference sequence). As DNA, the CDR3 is TGTGCCAGCAGTCCGGGACAGGGGGCGAGTACTGAAGCTTTCTTT. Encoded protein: CASSPGQGASTEAFF.

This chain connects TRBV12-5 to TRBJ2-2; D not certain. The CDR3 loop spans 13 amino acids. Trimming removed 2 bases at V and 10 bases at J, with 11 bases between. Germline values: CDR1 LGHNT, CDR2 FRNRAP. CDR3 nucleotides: TGTGCTAGTGGTTTGCCTCTTGAGGAGGAGCTGTTTTTT. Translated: CASGLPLEEELFF.

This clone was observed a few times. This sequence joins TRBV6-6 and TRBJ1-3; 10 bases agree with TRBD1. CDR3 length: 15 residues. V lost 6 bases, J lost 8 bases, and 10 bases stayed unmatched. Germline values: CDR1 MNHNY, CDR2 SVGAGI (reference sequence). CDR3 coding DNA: TGTGCCAGCAGCAACCTTCGACAGGGGGCTGACACCATATATTTT. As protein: CASSNLRQGADTIYF.

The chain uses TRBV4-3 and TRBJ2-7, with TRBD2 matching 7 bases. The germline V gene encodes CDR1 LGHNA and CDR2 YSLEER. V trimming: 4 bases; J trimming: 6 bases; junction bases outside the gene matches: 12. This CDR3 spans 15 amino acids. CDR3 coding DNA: TGCGCCAGCAGCCGGGGAGGGGCAGGTACGGGCGAGCAGTACTTC. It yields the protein CASSRGGAGTGEQYF.

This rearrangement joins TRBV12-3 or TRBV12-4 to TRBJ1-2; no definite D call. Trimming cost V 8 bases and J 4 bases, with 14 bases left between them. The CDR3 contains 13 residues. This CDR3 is CASLPRSGYGYTF. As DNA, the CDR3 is TGTGCCAGCCTTCCACGTTCGGGCTATGGCTACACCTTC.

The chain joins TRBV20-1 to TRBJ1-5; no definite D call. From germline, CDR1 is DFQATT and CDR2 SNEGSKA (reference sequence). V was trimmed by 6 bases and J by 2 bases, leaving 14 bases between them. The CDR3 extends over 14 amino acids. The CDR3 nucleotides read TGCAGTGCCAGTTATCAGATGGGCAATCAGCCCCAGCATTTT. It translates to CSASYQMGNQPQHF.

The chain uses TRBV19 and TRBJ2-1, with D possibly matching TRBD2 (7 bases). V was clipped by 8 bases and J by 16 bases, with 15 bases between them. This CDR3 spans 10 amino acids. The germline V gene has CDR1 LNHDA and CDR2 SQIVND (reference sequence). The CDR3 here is CASGGADLFF. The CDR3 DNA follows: TGTGCCAGTGGGGGGGCCGATCTCTTCTTC.

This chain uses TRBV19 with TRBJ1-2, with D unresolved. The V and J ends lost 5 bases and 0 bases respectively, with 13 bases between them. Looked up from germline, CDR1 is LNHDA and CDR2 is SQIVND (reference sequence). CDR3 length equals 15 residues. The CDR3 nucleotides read TGTGCCAGTAGTCTCCGGAGCCCACCTAACTATGGCTACACCTTC. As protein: CASSLRSPPNYGYTF. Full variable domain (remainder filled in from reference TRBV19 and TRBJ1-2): DGGITQSPKYLFRKEGQNVTLSCEQNLNHDAMYWYRQDPGQGLRLIYYSQIVNDFQKGDIAEGYSVSREKKESFPLTVTSAQKNPTAFYLCASSLRSPPNYGYTFGSGTRLTVV.

As DNA, the CDR3 is TGTGCCAGCAGCGCGGCCGGGGGGAACACCGGGGAGCTGTTTTTT. This encodes CASSAAGGNTGELFF. The V call is TRBV7-2, the J call TRBJ2-2; tentative D call: TRBD2 (6 bases). V lost 5 bases, J lost 1 base, and 11 bases lay in between. Germline V gives CDR1 SGHTA, CDR2 FQGNSA. This CDR3 has 15 amino acids.

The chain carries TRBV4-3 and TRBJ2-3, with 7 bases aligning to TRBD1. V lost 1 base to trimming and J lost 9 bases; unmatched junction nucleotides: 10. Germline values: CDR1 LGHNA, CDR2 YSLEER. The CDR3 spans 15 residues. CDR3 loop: CASSQVFGSRGTQYF. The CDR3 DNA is TGCGCCAGCAGCCAAGTATTTGGGAGCAGGGGGACGCAGTATTTT.